These 19 T cell receptor beta chains share one sample of origin, sequenced in a study of shared T cell receptors in the human thymus. Clones were read by immunoSEQ multiplex PCR, and TCRdb kept only the in-frame ones, dropping some. The sample records roughly 710,000 clones, 75% to 90% being singletons. The sample was also reused in another study, on human thymus T cells.

The sample was thymocytes. The source is a girl in the first two years of life with a congenital heart defect.

The chain employs TRBV25-1 and TRBJ1-1; D is possibly TRBD1 (6 bases). The germline V and J ends were trimmed by 2 bases and 8 bases, with 21 bases remaining between them. Germline V gene data show CDR1 as MGHDK and CDR2 as SYGVNS. This CDR3 contains 16 residues. The CDR3 DNA follows: TGTGCCAGCAGTGAAGGTCGAGCCAGGGGAAGCGTCGAAGCTTTCTTT. It is translated as CASSEGRARGSVEAFF.

This chain joins TRBV2 and TRBJ2-6, with 9 bases identical to TRBD1. The trim removed 8 bases at V and 2 bases at J, leaving 7 bases unmatched. The germline gives CDR1 SNHLY, CDR2 FYNNEI. The length of the CDR3 is 16 residues. The CDR3 DNA sequence: TGTGCCAGCCATAAAGGGACAGGGACTGGGGCCAACGTCCTGACTTTC. It is translated as CASHKGTGTGANVLTF.

The J gene is TRBJ2-1, the V gene TRBV6-1, with a possible D match to TRBD1 (6 bases). The germline CDR1 and CDR2 sequences are MNHNS and SASEGT. This CDR3 is built from 13 residues. Trimming left V 5 bases short and J 4 bases short, with 9 bases between. The CDR3 DNA follows: TGTGCCAGCAGTACGGACAGTTACAATGAGCAGTTCTTC. It is translated as CASSTDSYNEQFF.

J is TRBJ2-3 and V is TRBV15, with 7 bases aligning to TRBD1. V lost 1 base and J lost 4; bases outside the gene matches: 5. The germline V gene encodes CDR1 LNHNV and CDR2 YYDKDF (reference sequence). This CDR3 comprises 15 residues. CDR3 residues: CATSRGYRGADTQYF. The CDR3 coding sequence is TGTGCCACCAGCAGAGGGTACAGGGGAGCAGATACGCAGTATTTT.

This sequence joins TRBV5-1 and TRBJ2-7; TRBD2 matches at 12 bases. V was clipped by 5 bases and J by 5 bases; unmatched bases: 11. CDR1 SGHRS and CDR2 YFSETQ come from the germline V gene. The CDR3 spans 16 residues. The CDR3 spells CASSWLAGGPPHEQYF. The DNA for the CDR3 is TGCGCCAGCAGTTGGCTAGCGGGGGGGCCCCCCCACGAGCAGTACTTC.

This chain uses TRBV6-5 with TRBJ1-4; D might be TRBD1 (5 bases). The CDR3 runs to 14 residues. Per the germline V gene, CDR1 is MNHEY and CDR2 is SVGAGI. Trimming pared 5 bases from V and 2 bases from J, leaving 9 bases between. This chain's CDR3 is CASSRQRTNEKLFF. In DNA, the CDR3 is TGTGCCAGCAGTCGACAGAGGACTAATGAAAAACTGTTTTTT.

This clone came up once. The V call is TRBV19, the J call TRBJ1-1; D is uncertain. V lost 4 bases and J 3 bases, leaving 12 bases between the germline ends. CDR1 and CDR2 from the germline V gene are LNHDA and SQIVND (reference sequence). The length of the CDR3 is 14 residues. CDR3 sequence (DNA): TGTGCCAGTAGTACTATAACCCATTACACTGAAGCTTTCTTT. Its protein is CASSTITHYTEAFF. The full variable domain, rest sourced from reference TRBV19 and TRBJ1-1, is DGGITQSPKYLFRKEGQNVTLSCEQNLNHDAMYWYRQDPGQGLRLIYYSQIVNDFQKGDIAEGYSVSREKKESFPLTVTSAQKNPTAFYLCASSTITHYTEAFFGQGTRLTVV.

This chain joins TRBV6-5 and TRBJ1-6; 10 positions match TRBD1. The ends lost 6 bases at V and 5 bases at J; junction bases unmatched: 4. Germline V gives CDR1 MNHEY, CDR2 SVGAGI. The length of the CDR3 is 15 residues. The CDR3 loop reads CASRRQGADNSPLHF. In DNA form, the CDR3 reads TGTGCCAGCAGGCGACAGGGGGCGGATAATTCACCCCTCCACTTT.

This sequence joins TRBV19 and TRBJ1-1; unclear D gene. V lost 3 bases, J lost 9 bases, and 20 bases lay in between. The CDR3 covers 15 residues. Looked up from germline, CDR1 is LNHDA and CDR2 is SQIVND (reference sequence). The CDR3 DNA sequence: TGTGCCAGTAGTATTCTCGTTGTGGGAGGGTTGAAAGCTTTCTTT. This translates into CASSILVVGGLKAFF.

The chain carries TRBV6-5 and TRBJ1-1; a possible D gene is TRBD1 (6 bases). Germline V gene sequence: CDR1 MNHEY, CDR2 SVGAGI. V was trimmed by 7 bases and J by 0 bases, leaving 12 bases between them. The CDR3 sequence is 14 residues long. CDR3 DNA sequence: TGTGCCAGCATGATCAGGGGAATGAACACTGAAGCTTTCTTT. This translates into CASMIRGMNTEAFF.

This clone was counted only a few times. The rearrangement joins TRBV9 to TRBJ2-3; 8 nucleotides line up with TRBD2. V was pared by 4 bases and J by 4 bases, with 14 bases of the junction left unmatched. This CDR3 is built from 17 residues. Germline-derived CDR1 and CDR2 are SGDLS and YYNGEE. Here the CDR3 DNA reads TGTGCCAGCAGCCCCCCTAGTGTGGTAGCGGGGTCAGATACGCAGTATTTT. It codes for CASSPPSVVAGSDTQYF. The full variable domain, completed using reference TRBV9 and TRBJ2-3, is DSGVTQTPKHLITATGQRVTLRCSPRSGDLSVYWYQQSLDQGLQFLIQYYNGEERAKGNILERFSAQQFPDLHSELNLSSLELGDSALYFCASSPPSVVAGSDTQYFGPGTRLTVL.

J is TRBJ2-7 and V is TRBV2, with D perhaps TRBD2 (5 bases). The V end was cut by 4 bases, the J end by 2 bases, with 12 bases between. CDR1 and CDR2 (germline): SNHLY, FYNNEI. The CDR3 has 14 amino acids. CDR3 in amino acids: CASSVQAAAYEQYF. The CDR3 DNA reads as TGTGCCAGCAGTGTACAAGCGGCCGCCTACGAGCAGTACTTC.

This clone was seen only once. The rearrangement uses TRBV10-2 and TRBJ2-7; 14 bases line up with TRBD2. After removal of 8 bases from V and 7 bases from J, the junction contained 4 bases not matched to a gene. The CDR3 consists of 13 residues. Germline CDR1 WSHSY, CDR2 SAAADI. The CDR3 DNA reads TGCGCCAGCGGACTAGCGGGGGGCTCGGAGCAGTACTTC. This gives the protein CASGLAGGSEQYF.

This chain connects TRBV15 to TRBJ2-7, with D tentatively TRBD2 (7 bases). V dropped 8 bases and J dropped 5 bases, with 22 bases sitting between them. Germline V lookup: CDR1 LNHNV, CDR2 YYDKDF (reference sequence). This CDR3 region has 15 residues. CDR3 protein: CATGGGQGRKDEQYF. DNA for the CDR3: TGTGCCACCGGGGGGGGCCAGGGGCGAAAAGACGAGCAGTACTTC.

J is TRBJ2-1 and V is TRBV4-3, with TRBD2 matching 8 bases. The CDR3 runs 17 residues. Per germline, CDR1 LGHNA and CDR2 YSLEER. J was trimmed by 5 bases and V by 1 base; bases with no gene match: 10. The CDR3 nucleotides are TGCGCCAGCAGCCAAGTTCGGCGACTAGCGTACCACAATGAGCAGTTCTTC. As protein: CASSQVRRLAYHNEQFF.

The chain combines TRBV5-6 with TRBJ2-7, with D possibly being TRBD1 (6 bases). The ends were cut back, 7 bases at V and 6 bases at J, with 20 bases in the middle. Germline CDR1 is SGHDT and CDR2 is YYEEEE. The CDR3 extends over 14 amino acids. CDR3 residues: CASETHRVPFEQYF. DNA of the CDR3: TGTGCCAGCGAAACCCACAGGGTCCCCTTCGAGCAGTACTTC.

This chain connects TRBV4-1 to TRBJ1-4, with TRBD1 as a possible D gene (5 bases). Germline CDR1 MGHRA, CDR2 YSYEKL. The CDR3 is 15 residues long. The germline V and J ends were trimmed by 3 bases and 3 bases, with 11 bases remaining between them. The CDR3 sequence is CASSHQGISNEKLFF. The CDR3 coding sequence is TGCGCCAGCAGCCACCAGGGTATCTCTAATGAAAAACTGTTTTTT.

J is TRBJ1-2 and V is TRBV7-9; a possible D gene is TRBD1 (5 bases). Between the trimmed V and J ends, which lost 4 bases and 4 bases, there was a span of 19 bases. This CDR3 contains 16 residues. Germline values: CDR1 SEHNR, CDR2 FQNEAQ (reference sequence). The CDR3 here is CASSSNLIQATYGYTF. Here the CDR3 DNA reads TGTGCCAGCAGCTCAAACCTAATACAGGCTACCTATGGCTACACCTTC.

This chain links TRBV5-8 with TRBJ1-5, with D maybe TRBD1 (6 bases). Germline CDR1 reads SGHTS; CDR2 reads YDEGEE. This CDR3 is 16 amino acids long. The germline V and J ends were trimmed by 4 bases and 0 bases, with 14 bases remaining between them. CDR3 DNA: TGTGCCAGCAGCCCAGGGACACCGGATAGCAATCAGCCCCAGCATTTT. Translating gives CASSPGTPDSNQPQHF.